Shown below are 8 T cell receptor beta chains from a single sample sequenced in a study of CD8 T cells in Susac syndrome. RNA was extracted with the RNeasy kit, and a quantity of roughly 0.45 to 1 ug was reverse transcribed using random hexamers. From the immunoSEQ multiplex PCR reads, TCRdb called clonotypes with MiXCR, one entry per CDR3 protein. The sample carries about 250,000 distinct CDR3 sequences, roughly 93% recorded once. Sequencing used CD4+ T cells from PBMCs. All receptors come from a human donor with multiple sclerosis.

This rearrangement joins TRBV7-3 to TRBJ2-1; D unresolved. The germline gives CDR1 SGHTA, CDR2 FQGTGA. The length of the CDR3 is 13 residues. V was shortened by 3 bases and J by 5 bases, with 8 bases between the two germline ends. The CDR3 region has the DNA TGTGCCAGCAGCTTGGGTCCGAACAATGAGCAGTTCTTC. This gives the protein CASSLGPNNEQFF.

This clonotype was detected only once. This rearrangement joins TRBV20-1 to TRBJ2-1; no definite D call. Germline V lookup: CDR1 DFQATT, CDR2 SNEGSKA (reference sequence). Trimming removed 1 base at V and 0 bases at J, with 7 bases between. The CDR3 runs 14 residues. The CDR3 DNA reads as TGCAGTGCTAGAGCCCCTCGCTCCTACAATGAGCAGTTCTTC. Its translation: CSARAPRSYNEQFF.

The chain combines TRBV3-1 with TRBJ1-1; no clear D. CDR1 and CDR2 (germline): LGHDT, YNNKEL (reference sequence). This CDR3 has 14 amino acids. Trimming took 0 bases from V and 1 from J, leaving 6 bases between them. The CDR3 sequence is CASSQDARNTEAFF. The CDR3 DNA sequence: TGTGCCAGCAGCCAAGATGCCAGGAACACTGAAGCTTTCTTT.

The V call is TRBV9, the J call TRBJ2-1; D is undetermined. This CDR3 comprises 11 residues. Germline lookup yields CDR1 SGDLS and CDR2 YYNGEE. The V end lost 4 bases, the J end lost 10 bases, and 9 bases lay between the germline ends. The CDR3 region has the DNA TGTGCCAGCAGCTCTACAAGCGAGCAGTTCTTC. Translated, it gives CASSSTSEQFF.

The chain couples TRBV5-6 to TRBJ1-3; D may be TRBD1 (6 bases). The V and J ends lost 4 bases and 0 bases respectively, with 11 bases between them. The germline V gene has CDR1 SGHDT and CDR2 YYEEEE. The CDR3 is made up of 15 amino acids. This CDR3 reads CASSGDTLSGNTIYF. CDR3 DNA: TGTGCCAGCAGCGGGGACACACTCTCTGGAAACACCATATATTTT.

DNA for the CDR3: TGTGCCAGCAGCCAAGTGGTTCAGTCCACCTACGAGCAGTACTTC. This gives the protein CASSQVVQSTYEQYF. The chain is built from TRBV4-2 and TRBJ2-7; D not certain. This CDR3 has 15 amino acids. V lost 1 base, J lost 2 bases, and 12 bases lay in between. Germline V gene data show CDR1 as LGHNA and CDR2 as YNFKEQ.

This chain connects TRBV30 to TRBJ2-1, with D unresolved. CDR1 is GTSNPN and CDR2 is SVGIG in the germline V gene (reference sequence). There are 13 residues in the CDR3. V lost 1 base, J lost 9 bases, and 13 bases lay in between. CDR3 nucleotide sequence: TGTGCCTGGAGTGGGCCTACTCGCGGTGAGCAGTTCTTC. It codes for CAWSGPTRGEQFF.

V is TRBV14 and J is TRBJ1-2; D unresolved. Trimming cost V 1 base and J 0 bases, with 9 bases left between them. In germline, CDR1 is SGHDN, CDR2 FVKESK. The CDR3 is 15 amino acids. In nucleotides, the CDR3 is TGTGCCAGCAGCCAAGGTTGGAAAGCTAACTATGGCTACACCTTC. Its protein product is CASSQGWKANYGYTF.